This T cell receptor (beta chain) comes out of a study of blood T cell repertoires in COVID-19. Study context: Researchers got acute and convalescent COVID-19 samples from the United States, Italy and Spain. PBMCs, B-cell-depleted T cells, or T cells were the source of the cDNA or gDNA that made up the material.

Authors' data handling: How many nucleated cells were present was estimated from reference gene primer amplification. Some clones are missing from TCRdb's copy, which holds only in-frame ones; the method was immunoSEQ multiplex PCR. Clone size and V and J calls were adopted from that table, with D and trimming inferred from the DNA. In the table there are about 190,000 clones, roughly 73% of which are singletons. Details on this clone: A junction boundary mismatches the germline segment, possibly from a read error.

This CDR3 is 15 amino acids long. Germline V gives CDR1 SSHAT, CDR2 FNYEAQ (reference sequence). Sequenced input: peripheral blood. The chain uses TRBV7-7 and TRBJ2-3; D perhaps matches TRBD2 (7 bases). The clonotype comes from an elderly woman with active or convalescent COVID-19. The CDR3 sequence: CASSPTRGGQDTQYF. CDR3 in DNA: TGTGCTAGCAGCCCGACGAGGGGGGGCCAAGATACGCAGTATTTT.